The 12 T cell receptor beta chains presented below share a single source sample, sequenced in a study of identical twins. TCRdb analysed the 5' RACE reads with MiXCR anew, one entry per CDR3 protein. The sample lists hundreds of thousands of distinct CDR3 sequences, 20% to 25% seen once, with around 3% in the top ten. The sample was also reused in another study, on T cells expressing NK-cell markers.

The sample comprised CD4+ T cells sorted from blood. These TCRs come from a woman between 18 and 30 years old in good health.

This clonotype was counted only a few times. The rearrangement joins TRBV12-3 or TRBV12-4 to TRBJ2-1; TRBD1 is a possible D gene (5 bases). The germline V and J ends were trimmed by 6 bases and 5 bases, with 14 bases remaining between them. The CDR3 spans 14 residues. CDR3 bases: TGTGCCAGCAGCTTACAGGCCTCACACAATGAGCAGTTCTTC. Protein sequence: CASSLQASHNEQFF.

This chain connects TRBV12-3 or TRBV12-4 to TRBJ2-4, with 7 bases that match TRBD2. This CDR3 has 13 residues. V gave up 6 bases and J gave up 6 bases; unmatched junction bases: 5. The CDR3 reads CASSLTSVNIQYF. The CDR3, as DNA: TGTGCCAGCAGCCTCACTAGCGTAAACATTCAGTACTTC.

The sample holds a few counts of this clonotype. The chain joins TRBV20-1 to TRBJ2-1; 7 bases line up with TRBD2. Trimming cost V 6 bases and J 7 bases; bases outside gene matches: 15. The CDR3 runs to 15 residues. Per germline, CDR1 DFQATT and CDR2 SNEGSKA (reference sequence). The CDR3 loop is CSADFREGPGNEQFF. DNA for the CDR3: TGCAGTGCGGACTTTAGGGAGGGGCCGGGGAATGAGCAGTTCTTC.

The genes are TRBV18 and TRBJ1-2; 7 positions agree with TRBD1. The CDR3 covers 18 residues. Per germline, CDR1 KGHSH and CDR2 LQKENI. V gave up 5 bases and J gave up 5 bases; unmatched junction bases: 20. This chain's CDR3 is CASSERAEGASLIYGYTF. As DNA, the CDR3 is TGTGCCAGCTCAGAGAGAGCGGAGGGGGCTTCACTTATATATGGCTACACCTTC.

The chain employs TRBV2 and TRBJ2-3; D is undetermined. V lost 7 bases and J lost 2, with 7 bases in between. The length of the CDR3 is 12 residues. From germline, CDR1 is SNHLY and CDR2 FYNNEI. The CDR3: CASKRITDTQYF. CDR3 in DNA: TGTGCCAGCAAAAGGATCACAGATACGCAGTATTTT.

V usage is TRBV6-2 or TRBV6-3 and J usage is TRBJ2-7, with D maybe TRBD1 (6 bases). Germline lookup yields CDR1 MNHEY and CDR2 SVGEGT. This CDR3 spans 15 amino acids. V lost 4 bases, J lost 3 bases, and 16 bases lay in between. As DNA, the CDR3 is TGTGCCAGCAGTTTACCTCGGGGACACTACTACGAGCAGTACTTC. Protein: CASSLPRGHYYEQYF.

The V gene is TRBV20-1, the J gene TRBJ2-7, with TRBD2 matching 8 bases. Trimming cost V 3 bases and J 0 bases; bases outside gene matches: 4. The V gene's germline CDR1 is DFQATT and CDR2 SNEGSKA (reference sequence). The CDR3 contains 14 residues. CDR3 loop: CSARWREVSYEQYF. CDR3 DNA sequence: TGCAGTGCTAGGTGGCGGGAGGTCTCCTACGAGCAGTACTTC.

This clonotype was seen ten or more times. CDR3 nucleotides: TGTGCCAGCAGCTTTGGTCAGTCTGAAAAACTGTTTTTT. Translated, it gives CASSFGQSEKLFF. The J gene is TRBJ1-4, the V gene TRBV13; D is undetermined. CDR1 PRHDT and CDR2 FYEKMQ come from the germline V gene (reference sequence). This CDR3 has 13 residues. Trimming pared 3 bases from V and 7 bases from J, leaving 9 bases between.

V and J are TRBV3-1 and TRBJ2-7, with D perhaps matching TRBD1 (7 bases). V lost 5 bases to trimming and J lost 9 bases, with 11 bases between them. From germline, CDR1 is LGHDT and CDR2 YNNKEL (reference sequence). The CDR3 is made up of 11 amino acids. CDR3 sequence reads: CASSVRDRQYF. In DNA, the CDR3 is TGTGCCAGCAGCGTGCGGGACAGGCAGTACTTC.

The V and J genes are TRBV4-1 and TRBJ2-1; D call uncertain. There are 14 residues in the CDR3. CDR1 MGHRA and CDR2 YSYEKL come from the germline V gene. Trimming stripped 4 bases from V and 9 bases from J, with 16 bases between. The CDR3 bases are TGCGCCAGCAGCCCCGTGGCTAGATTCGGTGAGCAGTTCTTC. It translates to CASSPVARFGEQFF.

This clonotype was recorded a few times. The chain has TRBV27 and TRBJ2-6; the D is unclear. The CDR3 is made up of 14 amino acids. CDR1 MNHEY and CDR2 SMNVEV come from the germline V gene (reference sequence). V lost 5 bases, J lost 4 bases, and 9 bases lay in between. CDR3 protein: CASSPDGGANVLTF. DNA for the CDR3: TGTGCCAGCAGTCCGGACGGGGGGGCCAACGTCCTGACTTTC.

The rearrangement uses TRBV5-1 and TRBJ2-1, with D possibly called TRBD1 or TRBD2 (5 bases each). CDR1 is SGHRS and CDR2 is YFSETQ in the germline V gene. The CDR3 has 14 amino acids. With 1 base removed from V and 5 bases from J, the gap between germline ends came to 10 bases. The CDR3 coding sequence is TGCGCCAGCAGCTTGCGGCAGGGAGACAATGAGCAGTTCTTC. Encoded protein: CASSLRQGDNEQFF.